The 2 T cell receptor beta chains listed next were all sequenced from one sample in a study of shared clonotypes between healthy human individuals. The method was immunoSEQ multiplex PCR; TCRdb's version includes in-frame clones alone and lacks a portion of them. The table shows about 2 million clones, with over 85% occurring only once. Terminally differentiated effector memory CD45RA+ cells were excluded from the naive CD8 cells, which were CD45RO-negative and positively selected for CCR7. The specimen sequenced was naive CD8+ T cells sorted from blood. The receptors were sampled from a man between 18 and 29 years old in good health.

The rearrangement joins TRBV30 to TRBJ1-5; possible D gene TRBD1, 5 bases. The CDR3 totals 14 residues. Germline lookup yields CDR1 GTSNPN and CDR2 SVGIG (reference sequence). The CDR3, as DNA: TGTGCGGTCGGGACGGAAAATAGCAATCAGCCCCAGCATTTT. Translated: CAVGTENSNQPQHF.

The V and J genes are TRBV6-1 and TRBJ2-1, with D unclear. With 8 bases removed from V and 4 bases from J, the gap between germline ends came to 12 bases. Per the germline V gene, CDR1 is MNHNS and CDR2 is SASEGT. This CDR3 region has 13 residues. The CDR3 is CASLAPTYNEQFF. CDR3 DNA: TGTGCCAGCTTAGCCCCCACTTACAATGAGCAGTTCTTC.